The clone carrying this T cell receptor (beta chain) was recorded only once. Sequencing used immunoSEQ multiplex PCR; TCRdb keeps in-frame clones, though not all of them. The sample comprises some 210,000 clones, roughly nine tenths of which are singletons, and less than 2% rests with the top ten. The data were obtained in a study of control samples from healthy donors and cancer patients. This CDR3 has 10 amino acids. Germline loops: CDR1 SNHLY, CDR2 FYNNEI. V was clipped by 5 bases and J by 5 bases, with 4 bases between them. The specimen was blood. The chain links TRBV2 to TRBJ2-7; D call uncertain. The sequence derives from a young man in good health. This CDR3 reads CASSLNEQYF. The CDR3 DNA sequence: TGTGCCAGCAGTCTCAACGAGCAGTACTTC.